This T cell receptor beta chain was recovered during a study of identical twins (dated by TCRdb to about 2016). Describing the broader study: To test whether fetal clonotypes persist, this study deep-sequenced TCR alpha and beta repertoires from monozygotic twins, from unrelated adults of various ages, and from cord blood. To rule out contamination, replicate twin experiments were performed at different times with different library preparation protocols. Summary of the overall study and its limitations: Fewer insertions were carried by abundant cord blood beta clonotypes; a weaker similar trend was observed in young adult naive repertoires, while no such trend was observed in memory repertoires. Compared with coincidental sharing between unrelated individuals, an excess of low generation-probability sequences was observed among out-of-frame TCR alpha sequences shared between twins. Zero-insertion analyses could be partly confounded by invariant T cells such as MAIT and iNKT, though diverse VJ usage argued against such confounding for most clonotypes. Out-of-frame TCR alpha sharing in monozygotic twins was systematically underestimated by recombination models, whereas sharing between unrelated individuals was in agreement with the recombination models. The excess sharing between twins in beta out-of-frame sequences was weaker because fewer shared sequences reduced the signal-to-noise ratio. Because the same donors could not be followed over many years, the conclusions depended on cross-sectional statistical analysis.

Library creation used 5' RACE. Instrument on record: Illumina HiSeq 2000. A universal primer binding site was introduced by template switching, and a unique molecular identifier was present in the final cDNA, enabling accurate counting of TCR cDNA molecules. Specific primers in the conserved constant-segment region were used to synthesize first-strand cDNA for the TCR alpha and beta chains. To control for contamination, each cDNA library was double barcoded with a SMART-Mk sample barcode plus Illumina barcodes. TruSeq adapter sequences and Illumina sample barcodes were added in two successive PCR steps. Sequencing of the TCR alpha and beta cDNA libraries was done on the Illumina HiSeq platform using custom primers. Regarding the original processing steps: Raw reads were processed with MiGEC to extract unique molecular identifiers, and MiXCR was used to determine CDR3 positions. Recombination models were inferred per individual with the repgenHMM and IGoR tools using an EM algorithm. Shared clonotypes were analyzed with the tcR package in R, and sharing was normalized by the product of cloneset sizes. To study raw recombination without the effects of thymic and clonal selection, out-of-frame nonproductive sequences were analyzed. TCRdb trimmed the raw reads at Q25, called clones with MiXCR and kept productive beta chains. CDR3 protein duplicates are merged, each entry listing the most common genes and DNA. These V and J calls originate from TCRdb's pipeline instead of the authors' own analysis. The sample table shows about 260,000 distinct CDR3 sequences, and roughly 7% are seen once. The ten largest make up roughly 3.6% of the sample.

Only healthy Caucasian donors were included. The twin cohort comprised three pairs of female monozygotic twins, all aged roughly 18 to 30 years. Miltenyi CD45RO+ enrichment and human naive T-cell isolation kits were used to isolate memory (CD45RO+) and naive T cells from PBMC. This clonotype was seen a handful of times. The antigen this receptor binds is unknown. Base-call qualities are not available, and no considerably larger clone is one nucleotide away. According to the germline V gene, CDR1 reads SGHAT and CDR2 reads FQNNGV. Relative to germline, V is 5 bases shorter and J is 1 base shorter, with 14 bases between their ends. The CDR3 covers 15 residues, taking in both the cysteine and the phenylalanine. Only CDR3 DNA is held: 45 bases, read in frame from base 1. The data were also submitted as part of a second study, on yellow fever vaccine responses in identical twins. As that second study puts it: According to the authors, the vaccine-induced T cell response in identical twins seemed to be partly convergent and partly specific to each individual. In the study, vaccine-responding T cell clones were precisely tracked in identical twins.

The sequenced sample consisted of memory (CD45RO+) T cells sorted from blood. This specimen's cell subset or site label, interpreted: CD45RO+ enriched T cells. This receptor chain uses TRBV11-2 and TRBJ1-1; the D gene is possibly TRBD1, with 5 bases matching. The clonotype was recovered from a woman under 30 in good health. The sequenced DNA is TGTGCCAGCAGCCACGGGGGACGTACGAACACTGAAGCTTTCTTT. This translates into CASSHGGRTNTEAFF.